This T cell receptor (beta chain) was found in a study of blood T cells in healthy people across ages. Study details: When template switching was applied, about one barcoded beta molecule was captured per two T cells.

Trimming pared 5 bases from V and 0 bases from J, leaving 14 bases between. Looked up from germline, CDR1 is DFQATT and CDR2 is SNEGSKA (reference sequence). This CDR3 is 15 amino acids long. Sample-barcoded 5' priming and a J-beta primer mix drove a second PCR of roughly 7 to 11 cycles. Each CDR3 protein gets one entry after TCRdb re-called the 5' RACE reads with MiXCR. The table includes 500,000 to 700,000 distinct CDR3 sequences, approximately 30% detected once. Donor samples were obtained from healthy Caucasian individuals from Russia, aged about 6 to 100. Isolating PBMCs gave at least 6.5 million of these cells per sample. Extractions gave at least 6 micrograms of total RNA per sample. This clonotype was observed at least ten times.

The TCR originated in a woman of 80 years or more in good health. The chain employs TRBV20-1 and TRBJ1-5; D remains unclear. The specimen sequenced was blood. For the CDR3, the DNA is TGCAGTGCTTCTGCTACGACGGATAGCAATCAGCCCCAGCATTTT. It specifies CSASATTDSNQPQHF.